The entry that follows covers one T cell receptor (beta chain) sequence. In this sample, this clone turned up once. Its antigen remains unidentified. No much larger clone is present one base from it, and per-base qualities are unavailable. This record belongs to a study of shared T cell receptors in the human thymus (dated by TCRdb to the early 2020s). Background on the whole study: The study examined how self-reactive, shared T-cell receptor alpha chains are generated in the human thymus.

Between the V and J ends, shortened by 2 bases and 6 bases respectively, the junction contains 23 bases. The CDR3 covers 17 residues, taking in both the cysteine and the phenylalanine. Only the CDR3 region is kept as DNA, spanning 51 bases read in frame from base 1. CDR1 and CDR2 are drawn from the germline V gene (reference sequence): SGHKS, YYEKEE. Library creation used the immunoSEQ multiplex PCR assay. This immuneACCESS table, as held by TCRdb, lists in-frame sequences with V and J called but not all clones. Of the missing ones, under half trace to an unresolved V gene in checked studies; the others have no known cause. The sample includes over 650,000 clones, with around 87% observed a single time. Roughly 0.0089% of the sample belongs to the ten largest clones. In addition, the sample was reused for a study of human thymus T cells. According to the second study: In Finland, the donors were immunologically healthy infants who were having open corrective cardiac surgery for congenital heart defects. Thymus tissue was obtained as surgical resects removed during corrective cardiac surgery. V and J gene segment usage appeared biased in both thymic and peripheral blood repertoires. According to the related research, thymic TCR repertoires were highly overlapping among unrelated individuals. The study used about eight infant thymus samples plus four related peripheral blood samples to characterize TCR alpha and beta repertoires. Donor ages ranging from roughly 6 to 244 days were recorded, and over 5 male and a couple of female infants were included in the cohort. Thymocytes were released mechanically from tissue and stored at -70 °C as pellets of about 9-32 million cells. A QIAsymphony instrument was used to extract genomic DNA from frozen cell pellets. Using the immunoSEQ multiplex PCR assay, the TCRB and TCRAD loci were amplified from a standardized quantity of quality-controlled genomic DNA. The V(D)J region was spanned by amplicons of a length sufficient to cover the CDR3 and to identify V and J genes. Through the commercial immunoSEQ service, the amplicons were sequenced on an Illumina platform. Primer bias and sequencing errors were corrected as previously described, and TCRAD and TCRB definitions were based on the IMGT database. Repertoires were analysed with immunoSEQ Analyzer 3.0 and VDJTools, covering basic statistics, V/J segment usage, diversity estimates, rarefaction and pairwise overlap. Diversity was estimated using the Chao1, ChaoE, Efron-Thisted, Shannon and inverse Simpson indices, and was also estimated on datasets down-sampled to the size of the smallest sample. For repertoire overlap, CDR3 nucleotide sequence, V gene and J gene had to match strictly, and clustering was done by Jaccard-based multidimensional scaling. Thymus samples yielded on average approximately 800,000 unique TCRB clonotypes, compared with about 80,000 from blood samples.

The receptor was derived from a boy under two years old with a congenital heart defect. Donor details come from another sample of the same person, matched by shared clones. Sequencing used thymocytes. The V and J segments used are TRBV5-5 and TRBJ2-5, with a weak D call of TRBD1 (7 bases match). The CDR3 protein: CASSFITIPGGWKTQYF. In nucleotides, the sequence is TGTGCCAGCAGCTTCATAACAATTCCAGGGGGGTGGAAGACCCAGTACTTC. The full variable domain, completed from the reference TRBV5-5 and TRBJ2-5 proteins outside the CDR3, reads DAGVTQSPTHLIKTRGQQVTLRCSPISGHKSVSWYQQVLGQGPQFIFQYYEKEERGRGNFPDRFSARQFPNYSSELNVNALLLGDSALYLCASSFITIPGGWKTQYFGPGTRLLVL.